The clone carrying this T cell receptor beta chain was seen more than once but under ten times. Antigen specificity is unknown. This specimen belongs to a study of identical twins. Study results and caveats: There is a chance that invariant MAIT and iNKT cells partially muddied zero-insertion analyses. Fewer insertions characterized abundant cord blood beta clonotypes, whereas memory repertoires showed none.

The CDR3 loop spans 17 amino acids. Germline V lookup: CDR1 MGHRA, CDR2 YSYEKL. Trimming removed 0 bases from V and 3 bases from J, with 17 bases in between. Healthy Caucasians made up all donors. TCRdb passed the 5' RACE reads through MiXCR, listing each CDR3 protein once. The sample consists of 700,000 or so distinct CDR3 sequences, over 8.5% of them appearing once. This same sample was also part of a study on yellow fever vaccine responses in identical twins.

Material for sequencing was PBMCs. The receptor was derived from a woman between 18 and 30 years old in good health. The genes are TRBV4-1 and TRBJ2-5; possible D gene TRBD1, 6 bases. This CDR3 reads CASSQDLLTGNKETQYF. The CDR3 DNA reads TGCGCCAGCAGCCAAGATCTGTTAACAGGGAATAAAGAGACCCAGTACTTC.